One sample yielded the 24 T cell receptor beta chains listed below, sequenced in a study of blood T cell repertoires in COVID-19. Produced via immunoSEQ multiplex PCR; TCRdb's table is partial and in-frame only. The data hold about 80,000 clones, with about 91% observed a single time. The specimen was peripheral blood. These receptors were collected from a woman older than 75 with acute or convalescent COVID-19.

The chain recombines TRBV2 with TRBJ1-6; D gene ambiguous. V was shortened by 4 bases and J by 7 bases, with 11 bases between the two germline ends. From germline, CDR1 is SNHLY and CDR2 FYNNEI. This CDR3 comprises 14 residues. DNA for the CDR3: TGTGCCAGCAGTGTTCGGACTGAAAATTCACCCCTCCACTTT. Translating gives CASSVRTENSPLHF.

The gene calls are TRBV2 and TRBJ2-1; 9 nucleotides match TRBD2. CDR1 SNHLY and CDR2 FYNNEI come from the germline V gene. V lost 4 bases, J lost 5 bases, and 6 bases stayed unmatched. The CDR3 is made up of 15 amino acids. The CDR3 loop reads CASSVEREVNNEQFF. The CDR3 bases are TGTGCCAGCAGTGTGGAGCGGGAGGTAAACAATGAGCAGTTCTTC.

The chain couples TRBV19 to TRBJ2-1; 12 bases are a match to TRBD2. The CDR3 sequence is 16 residues long. J was trimmed by 8 bases and V by 4 bases; bases with no gene match: 9. In germline, CDR1 is LNHDA, CDR2 SQIVND (reference sequence). In DNA form, the CDR3 reads TGTGCCAGTAGTACCGGGCTAGCGGGGGGGCGGGATGAGCAGTTCTTC. This codes for CASSTGLAGGRDEQFF.

The chain couples TRBV11-2 to TRBJ2-7; 11 nucleotides line up with TRBD1. The germline V gene encodes CDR1 SGHAT and CDR2 FQNNGV. The length of the CDR3 is 15 residues. Trimming cost V 1 base and J 4 bases; bases outside gene matches: 3. As DNA, the CDR3 is TGTGCCAGCAGCTTAGCGGGACAGGGGGTTTACGAGCAGTACTTC. Protein sequence: CASSLAGQGVYEQYF.

The chain carries TRBV29-1 and TRBJ2-5, with TRBD1 identical over 10 bases. CDR1 SQVTM and CDR2 ANQGSEA come from the germline V gene. The CDR3 loop spans 14 amino acids. The V and J ends lost 1 base and 1 base, in that order; junction bases with no gene match: 0. The CDR3 loop reads CSVEGTGGQETQYF. CDR3 in DNA: TGCAGCGTTGAAGGGACAGGGGGCCAAGAGACCCAGTACTTC.

The chain uses TRBV5-1 and TRBJ2-3, with 8 bases identical to TRBD2. Germline values: CDR1 SGHRS, CDR2 YFSETQ. This CDR3 region has 17 residues. Unmatched junction bases numbered 8, after V lost 0 bases and J lost 2 bases. The CDR3 nucleotides read TGCGCCAGCAGCTTGGCCGGGCGGGGGGCCCTCACAGATACGCAGTATTTT. This translates into CASSLAGRGALTDTQYF.

Only a few counts were recorded for this clone. V gene TRBV5-1 combines with J gene TRBJ1-3, with 9 bases aligning to TRBD1. Germline V gene lookup returns CDR1 SGHRS and CDR2 YFSETQ. This CDR3 has 15 residues. The J segment lost 3 bases and the V segment lost 4 bases, leaving 5 bases of the junction unmatched. The CDR3 is CASSQQGAVGNTIYF. The CDR3 DNA is TGCGCCAGCAGCCAACAGGGGGCTGTTGGAAACACCATATATTTT.

In its sample, this clone was seen once. DNA for the CDR3: TGTGCTAGTGGCCCCGGGACAGGGGGCAACACTGAAGCTTTCTTT. Translating it yields CASGPGTGGNTEAFF. The J gene is TRBJ1-1, the V gene TRBV12-5; TRBD1 matches at 12 bases. CDR1 and CDR2 from the germline V gene are LGHNT and FRNRAP. The CDR3 is made up of 15 amino acids. J lost 2 bases, V lost 6 bases, and 4 bases had no gene match.

The chain links TRBV5-1 to TRBJ1-1; weak D call: TRBD1 (5 bases). V lost 0 bases and J lost 4, with 10 bases in between. CDR3 length equals 14 residues. Germline values: CDR1 SGHRS, CDR2 YFSETQ. CDR3 in amino acids: CASSLEAGPTEAFF. Written as DNA, the CDR3 is TGCGCCAGCAGCTTGGAGGCAGGGCCCACTGAAGCTTTCTTT.

This rearrangement joins TRBV24-1 to TRBJ2-3, with 13 bases aligning to TRBD2. The CDR3 contains 15 residues. V was pared by 5 bases and J by 7 bases, with 5 bases of the junction left unmatched. The germline V gene encodes CDR1 KGHDR and CDR2 SFDVKD. As DNA, the CDR3 is TGTGCCACCAGTGGGACTAGCGGGAGTGATTATACGCAGTATTTT. Protein product: CATSGTSGSDYTQYF.

V gene TRBV6-6 combines with J gene TRBJ2-3, with TRBD2 matching 9 bases. The V and J ends lost 5 bases and 0 bases, in that order; junction bases with no gene match: 9. Germline values: CDR1 MNHNY, CDR2 SVGAGI (reference sequence). The CDR3 covers 17 residues. The CDR3 region is CASSLNSGSPSTDTQYF. Here the CDR3 DNA reads TGTGCCAGCAGTCTTAATAGCGGGAGCCCTAGCACAGATACGCAGTATTTT.

The chain links TRBV25-1 to TRBJ1-2, with 8 bases fitting TRBD1. The V gene end was trimmed by 6 bases and the J gene end by 5 bases; junction bases not matched to a gene: 8. The germline gives CDR1 MGHDK, CDR2 SYGVNS. This CDR3 region has 14 residues. In DNA form, the CDR3 reads TGTGCCAGCAGCACCCAGGGGGCAGTTTATGGCTACACCTTC. Protein product: CASSTQGAVYGYTF.

The V gene is TRBV10-2, the J gene TRBJ2-6, with 12 bases identical to TRBD1. This CDR3 spans 18 amino acids. Per germline, CDR1 WSHSY and CDR2 SAAADI. The J segment lost 4 bases and the V segment lost 4 bases, leaving 8 bases of the junction unmatched. This chain's CDR3 is CASSGVGQGASGANVLTF. The CDR3 bases are TGCGCCAGCAGTGGGGTGGGACAGGGGGCATCCGGGGCCAACGTCCTGACTTTC.

The rearrangement links TRBV11-2 to TRBJ1-6, with TRBD1 identical over 9 bases. The germline gives CDR1 SGHAT, CDR2 FQNNGV. The CDR3 spans 18 residues. J was trimmed by 5 bases and V by 2 bases; bases with no gene match: 10. The CDR3 reads CASSLSAGQGIDNSPLHF. The DNA of the CDR3 is TGTGCCAGCAGCTTAAGCGCGGGACAGGGTATAGATAATTCACCCCTCCACTTT.

The chain uses TRBV6-2 or TRBV6-3 and TRBJ2-3, with 10 bases fitting TRBD2. Germline V gene lookup returns CDR1 MNHEY and CDR2 SVGEGT. Losses at the gene ends were 2 bases for V and 1 base for J; bases not matched to a gene: 15. This CDR3 contains 20 residues. The CDR3 here is CASSYPTKSGGAPGTDTQYF. CDR3 in DNA: TGTGCCAGCAGTTACCCTACTAAGAGCGGGGGGGCCCCCGGCACAGATACGCAGTATTTT.

J is TRBJ2-1 and V is TRBV24-1; TRBD1 aligns across 7 bases. This CDR3 has 15 residues. CDR1 and CDR2 from the germline V gene are KGHDR and SFDVKD. V shed 4 bases and J 2 bases; nucleotides not matched to a gene: 4. The chain's CDR3 is CATSEGDRAYNEQFF. DNA of the CDR3: TGTGCCACCAGTGAAGGAGACAGGGCCTACAATGAGCAGTTCTTC.

The chain joins TRBV4-3 to TRBJ1-4; 11 nucleotides line up with TRBD1. Trimming at V came to 0 bases and at J to 10 bases, leaving 4 bases not matched to a gene. This CDR3 contains 15 residues. CDR1 and CDR2 (germline): LGHNA, YSLEER. The CDR3 DNA is TGCGCCAGCAGCCAAGAGGGGGACAGGGGGTTAAAACTGTTTTTT. Its translation is CASSQEGDRGLKLFF.

V is TRBV7-2 and J is TRBJ2-7, with a weak D call TRBD1 (5 bases). The length of the CDR3 is 13 residues. V was trimmed by 1 base and J by 3 bases, leaving 7 bases between them. Germline values: CDR1 SGHTA, CDR2 FQGNSA. The CDR3 region is CASSLGGFYEQYF. CDR3 DNA sequence: TGTGCCAGCAGCTTAGGGGGCTTCTACGAGCAGTACTTC.

The gene calls are TRBV9 and TRBJ2-1; maybe TRBD2 (5 bases). V was shortened by 4 bases and J by 10 bases, with 15 bases between the two germline ends. Germline V gene data show CDR1 as SGDLS and CDR2 as YYNGEE. This CDR3 spans 13 amino acids. The DNA for the CDR3 is TGTGCCAGCAGCCTAAGACTACAATCGGAGCAGTTCTTC. Amino acids: CASSLRLQSEQFF.

The rearrangement links TRBV5-1 to TRBJ2-7; 10 positions agree with TRBD2. This CDR3 is built from 15 residues. J was trimmed by 2 bases and V by 0 bases; bases with no gene match: 2. CDR1 SGHRS and CDR2 YFSETQ come from the germline V gene. Written as DNA, the CDR3 is TGCGCCAGCAGCTTGGGGACTAGCGGAACCTACGAGCAGTACTTC. It is translated as CASSLGTSGTYEQYF.

The chain employs TRBV7-3 and TRBJ2-5, with 9 bases that match TRBD2. The CDR3 runs 16 residues. The junction had 6 bases not matched to a gene; V was cut back by 2 bases and J by 2 bases. From germline, CDR1 is SGHTA and CDR2 FQGTGA. The CDR3 region has the DNA TGTGCCAGCAGCTTAGGGCTAGCGGGGATGCAAGAGACCCAGTACTTC. This codes for CASSLGLAGMQETQYF.

The chain links TRBV6-1 to TRBJ2-7; TRBD2 matches 10 bases. Losses at the gene ends were 6 bases for V and 4 bases for J; bases not matched to a gene: 3. The CDR3 sequence is 13 residues long. Germline V gene lookup returns CDR1 MNHNS and CDR2 SASEGT. The CDR3 DNA is TGTGCCAGCAGGTCAGCGGGAGGGTACGAGCAGTACTTC. Its translation is CASRSAGGYEQYF.

This clone was seen just once. J is TRBJ1-3 and V is TRBV12-5; D uncertain. CDR1 and CDR2 from the germline V gene are LGHNT and FRNRAP. The CDR3 extends over 15 amino acids. Trimming removed 2 bases from V and 0 bases from J, with 8 bases in between. The CDR3 DNA is TGTGCTAGTGGTTTGCGGGAGAACTCTGGAAACACCATATATTTT. Its translation is CASGLRENSGNTIYF.

V gene TRBV21-1 combines with J gene TRBJ1-1; the table assigns TRBD1, which was not confirmed against the DNA. TRBV21-1 is tagged as a pseudogene. There are 17 residues in the CDR3. For the CDR3, the DNA is TGTGCCAGCAGCATACGGACAGGGGGCAACATGAACACTGAAGCTTTCTTT. Encoded protein: CASSIRTGGNMNTEAFF.